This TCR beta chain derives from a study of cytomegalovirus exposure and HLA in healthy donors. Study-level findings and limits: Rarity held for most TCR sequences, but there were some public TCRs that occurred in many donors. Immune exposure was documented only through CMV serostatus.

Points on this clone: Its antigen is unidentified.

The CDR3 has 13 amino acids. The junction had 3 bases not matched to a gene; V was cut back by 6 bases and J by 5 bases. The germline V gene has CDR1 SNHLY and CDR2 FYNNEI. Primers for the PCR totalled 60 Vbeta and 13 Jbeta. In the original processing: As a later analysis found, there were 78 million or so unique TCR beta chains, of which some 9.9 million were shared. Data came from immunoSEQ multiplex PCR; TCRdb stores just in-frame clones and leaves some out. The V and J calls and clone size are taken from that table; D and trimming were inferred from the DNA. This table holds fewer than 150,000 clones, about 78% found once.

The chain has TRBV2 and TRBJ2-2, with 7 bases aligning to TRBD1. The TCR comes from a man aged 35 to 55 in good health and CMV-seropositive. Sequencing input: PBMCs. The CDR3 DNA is TGTGCCAGCAGAGTACAGGGGACCGGGGAGCTGTTTTTT. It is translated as CASRVQGTGELFF.